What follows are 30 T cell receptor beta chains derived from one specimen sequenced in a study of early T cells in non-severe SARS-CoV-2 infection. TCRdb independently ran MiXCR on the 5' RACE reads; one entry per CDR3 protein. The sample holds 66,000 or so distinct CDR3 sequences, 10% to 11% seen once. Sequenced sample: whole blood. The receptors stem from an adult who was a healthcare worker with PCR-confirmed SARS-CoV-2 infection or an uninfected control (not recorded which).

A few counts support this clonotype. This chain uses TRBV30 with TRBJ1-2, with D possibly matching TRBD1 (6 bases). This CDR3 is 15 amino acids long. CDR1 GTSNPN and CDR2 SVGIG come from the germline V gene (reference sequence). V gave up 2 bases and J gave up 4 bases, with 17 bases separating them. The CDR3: CAWSLPSPGAYGYTF. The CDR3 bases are TGTGCCTGGAGTCTCCCCTCTCCAGGGGCCTATGGCTACACCTTC. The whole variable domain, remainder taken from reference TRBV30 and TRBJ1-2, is SQTIHQWPATLVQPVGSPLSLECTVEGTSNPNLYWYRQAAGRGLQLLFYSVGIGQISSEVPQNLSASRPQDRQFILSSKKLLLSDSGFYLCAWSLPSPGAYGYTFGSGTRLTVV.

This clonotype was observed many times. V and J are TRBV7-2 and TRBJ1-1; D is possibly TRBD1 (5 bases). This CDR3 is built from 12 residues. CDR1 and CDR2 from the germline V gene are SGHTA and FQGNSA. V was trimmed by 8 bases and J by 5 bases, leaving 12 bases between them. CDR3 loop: CASRQYGTEAFF. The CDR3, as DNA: TGTGCCAGCCGACAGTACGGGACTGAAGCTTTCTTT. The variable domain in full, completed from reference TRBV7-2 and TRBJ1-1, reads GAGVSQSPSNKVTEKGKDVELRCDPISGHTALYWYRQSLGQGLEFLIYFQGNSAPDKSGLPSDRFSAERTGGSVSTLTIQRTQQEDSAVYLCASRQYGTEAFFGQGTRLTVV.

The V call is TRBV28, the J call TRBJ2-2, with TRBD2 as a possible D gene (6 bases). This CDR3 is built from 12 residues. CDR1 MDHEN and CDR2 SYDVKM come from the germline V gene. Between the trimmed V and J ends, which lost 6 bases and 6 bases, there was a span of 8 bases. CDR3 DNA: TGTGCCAGCAGAGGAGGGCCCGGGGAGCTGTTTTTT. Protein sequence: CASRGGPGELFF.

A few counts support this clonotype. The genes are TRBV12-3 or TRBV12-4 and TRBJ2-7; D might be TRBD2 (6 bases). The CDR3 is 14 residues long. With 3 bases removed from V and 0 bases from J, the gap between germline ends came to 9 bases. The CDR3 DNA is TGTGCCAGCAGTTTTCGGCGGGGCTCCTACGAGCAGTACTTC. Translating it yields CASSFRRGSYEQYF.

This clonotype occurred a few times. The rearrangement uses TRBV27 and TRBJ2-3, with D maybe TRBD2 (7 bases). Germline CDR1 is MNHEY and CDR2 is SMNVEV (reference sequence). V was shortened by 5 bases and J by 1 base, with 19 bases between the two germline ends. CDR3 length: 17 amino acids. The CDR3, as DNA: TGTGCCAGCAGTCTTAGAGTGACGGGGGGCCGCACAGATACGCAGTATTTT. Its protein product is CASSLRVTGGRTDTQYF.

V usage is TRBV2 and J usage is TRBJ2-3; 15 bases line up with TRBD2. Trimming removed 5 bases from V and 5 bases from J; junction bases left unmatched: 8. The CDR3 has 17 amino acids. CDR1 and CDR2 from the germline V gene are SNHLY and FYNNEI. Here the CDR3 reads CASSRGLAGGYGDTQYF. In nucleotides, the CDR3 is TGTGCCAGCAGTCGCGGACTAGCGGGGGGGTATGGAGATACGCAGTATTTT.

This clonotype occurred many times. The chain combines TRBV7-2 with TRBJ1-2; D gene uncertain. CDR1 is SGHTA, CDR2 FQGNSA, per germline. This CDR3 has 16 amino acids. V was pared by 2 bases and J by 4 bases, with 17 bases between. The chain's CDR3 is CASSLRSRRVSYGYTF. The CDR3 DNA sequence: TGTGCCAGCAGCTTAAGATCCAGGAGGGTCTCCTATGGCTACACCTTC.

The CDR3 nucleotides read TGTGCCAGCAGCTTGGAGGGCATCACTAATGAAAAACTGTTTTTT. Protein sequence: CASSLEGITNEKLFF. V and J are TRBV5-6 and TRBJ1-4; D gene unclear. This CDR3 contains 15 residues. The ends were cut back, 0 bases at V and 2 bases at J, with 8 bases in the middle. CDR1 and CDR2 (germline): SGHDT, YYEEEE.

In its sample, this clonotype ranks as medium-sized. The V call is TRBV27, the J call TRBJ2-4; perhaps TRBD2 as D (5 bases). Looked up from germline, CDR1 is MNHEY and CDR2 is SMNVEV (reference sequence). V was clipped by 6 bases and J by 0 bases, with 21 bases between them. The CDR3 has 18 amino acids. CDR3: CASSRITGPAGAKNIQYF. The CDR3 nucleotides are TGTGCCAGCAGCCGCATCACCGGACCGGCGGGAGCCAAAAACATTCAGTACTTC.

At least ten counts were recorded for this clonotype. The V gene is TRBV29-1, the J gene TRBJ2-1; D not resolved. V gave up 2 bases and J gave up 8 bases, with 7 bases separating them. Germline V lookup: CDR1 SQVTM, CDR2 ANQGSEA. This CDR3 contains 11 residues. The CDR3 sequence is CSVELIHEQFF. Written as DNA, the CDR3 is TGCAGCGTTGAATTGATCCATGAGCAGTTCTTC.

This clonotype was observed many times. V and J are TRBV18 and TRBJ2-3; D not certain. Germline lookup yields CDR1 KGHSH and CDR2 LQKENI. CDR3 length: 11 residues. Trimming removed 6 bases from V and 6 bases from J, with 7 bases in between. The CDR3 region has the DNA TGTGCCAGCTCGGTGGACGATACGCAGTATTTT. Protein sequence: CASSVDDTQYF. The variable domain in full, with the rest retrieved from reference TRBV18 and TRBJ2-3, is NAGVMQNPRHLVRRRGQEARLRCSPMKGHSHVYWYRQLPEEGLKFMVYLQKENIIDESGMPKERFSAEFPKEGPSILRIQQVVRGDSAAYFCASSVDDTQYFGPGTRLTVL.

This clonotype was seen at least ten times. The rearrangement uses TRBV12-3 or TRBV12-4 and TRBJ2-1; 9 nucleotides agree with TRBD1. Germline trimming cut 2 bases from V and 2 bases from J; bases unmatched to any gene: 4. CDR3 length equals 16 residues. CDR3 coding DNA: TGTGCCAGCAGTTTAACCCGACAGGGGGCCTACAATGAGCAGTTCTTC. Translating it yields CASSLTRQGAYNEQFF.

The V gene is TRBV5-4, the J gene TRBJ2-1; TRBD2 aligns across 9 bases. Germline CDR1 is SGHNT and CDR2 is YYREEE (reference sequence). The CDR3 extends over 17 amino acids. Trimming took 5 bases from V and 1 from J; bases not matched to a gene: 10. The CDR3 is CASRPGLATLSYNEQFF. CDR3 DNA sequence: TGTGCCAGCAGACCGGGACTAGCCACCCTTTCCTACAATGAGCAGTTCTTC.

CDR3 amino acids: CSARPTVAYEQYF. For the CDR3, the DNA is TGCAGTGCTAGGCCGACAGTAGCCTACGAGCAGTACTTC. This sequence joins TRBV20-1 and TRBJ2-7, with D tentatively TRBD1 (5 bases). Germline V gene sequence: CDR1 DFQATT, CDR2 SNEGSKA (reference sequence). The CDR3 is made up of 13 amino acids. V gave up 3 bases and J gave up 2 bases, with 11 bases separating them.

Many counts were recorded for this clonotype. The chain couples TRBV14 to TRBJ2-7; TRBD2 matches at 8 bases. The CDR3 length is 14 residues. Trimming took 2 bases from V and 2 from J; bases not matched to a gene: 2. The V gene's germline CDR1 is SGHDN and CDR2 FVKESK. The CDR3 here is CASSQLTSAYEQYF. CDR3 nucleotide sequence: TGTGCCAGCAGCCAATTGACTAGCGCCTACGAGCAGTACTTC.

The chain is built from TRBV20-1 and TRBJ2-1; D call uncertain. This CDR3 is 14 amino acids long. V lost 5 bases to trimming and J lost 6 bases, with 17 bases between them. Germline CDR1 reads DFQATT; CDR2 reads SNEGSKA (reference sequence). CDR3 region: CSALRAEVSNEQFF. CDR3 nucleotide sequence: TGCAGTGCTCTAAGGGCCGAGGTTAGCAATGAGCAGTTCTTC.

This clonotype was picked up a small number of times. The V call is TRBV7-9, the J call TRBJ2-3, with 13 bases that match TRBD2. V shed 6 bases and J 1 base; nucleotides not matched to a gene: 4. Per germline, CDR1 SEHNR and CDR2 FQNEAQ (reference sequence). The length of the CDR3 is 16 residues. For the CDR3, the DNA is TGTGCCAGCAGACTCGGGACTAGCGGGGGCACAGATACGCAGTATTTT. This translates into CASRLGTSGGTDTQYF.

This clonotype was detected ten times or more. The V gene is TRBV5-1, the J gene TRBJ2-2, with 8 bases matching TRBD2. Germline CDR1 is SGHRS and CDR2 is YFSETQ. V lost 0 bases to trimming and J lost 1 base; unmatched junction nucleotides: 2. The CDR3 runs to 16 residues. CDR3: CASSLETSGNTGELFF. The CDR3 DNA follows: TGCGCCAGCAGCTTGGAAACTAGCGGGAACACCGGGGAGCTGTTTTTT.

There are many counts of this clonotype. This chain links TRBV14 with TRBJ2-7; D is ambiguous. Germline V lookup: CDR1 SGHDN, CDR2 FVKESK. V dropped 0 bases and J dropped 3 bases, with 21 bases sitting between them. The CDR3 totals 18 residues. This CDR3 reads CASSQEKSSDPLYYEQYF. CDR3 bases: TGTGCCAGCAGCCAAGAAAAAAGTAGTGACCCACTATACTACGAGCAGTACTTC.

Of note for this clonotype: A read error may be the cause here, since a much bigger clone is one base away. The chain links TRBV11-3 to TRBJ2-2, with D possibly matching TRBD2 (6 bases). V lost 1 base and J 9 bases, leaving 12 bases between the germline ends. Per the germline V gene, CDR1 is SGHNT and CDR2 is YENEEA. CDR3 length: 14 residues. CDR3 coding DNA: TGTGCCAGCAGCTTAGCGGGGGAAACCAGGGAGCTGTTTTTT. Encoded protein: CASSLAGETRELFF.

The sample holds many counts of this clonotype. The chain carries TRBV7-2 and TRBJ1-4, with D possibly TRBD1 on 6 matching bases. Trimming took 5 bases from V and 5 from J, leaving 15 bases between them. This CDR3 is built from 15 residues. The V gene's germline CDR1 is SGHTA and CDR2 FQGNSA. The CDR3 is CASSLPEQGNEKLFF. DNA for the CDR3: TGTGCCAGCAGCCTACCGGAGCAGGGGAATGAAAAACTGTTTTTT.

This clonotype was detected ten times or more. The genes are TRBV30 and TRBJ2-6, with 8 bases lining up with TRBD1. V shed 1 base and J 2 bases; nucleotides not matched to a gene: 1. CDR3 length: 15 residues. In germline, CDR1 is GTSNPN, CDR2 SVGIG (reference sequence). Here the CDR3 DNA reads TGTGCCTGGAGTGGACAGGGGACTGGGGCCAACGTCCTGACTTTC. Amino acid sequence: CAWSGQGTGANVLTF.

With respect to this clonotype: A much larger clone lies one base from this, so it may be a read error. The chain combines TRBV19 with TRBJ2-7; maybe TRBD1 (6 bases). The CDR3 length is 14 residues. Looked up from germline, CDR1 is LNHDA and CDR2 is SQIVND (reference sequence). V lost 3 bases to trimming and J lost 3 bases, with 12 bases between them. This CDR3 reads CASSIDGQNYEQYF. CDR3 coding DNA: TGTGCCAGTAGTATCGATGGACAGAACTACGAGCAGTACTTC.

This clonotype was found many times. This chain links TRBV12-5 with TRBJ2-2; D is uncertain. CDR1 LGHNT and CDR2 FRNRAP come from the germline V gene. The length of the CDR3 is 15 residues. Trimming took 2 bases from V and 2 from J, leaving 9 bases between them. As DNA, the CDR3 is TGTGCTAGTGGTTTGCTTGTGGGCAACACCGGGGAGCTGTTTTTT. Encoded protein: CASGLLVGNTGELFF. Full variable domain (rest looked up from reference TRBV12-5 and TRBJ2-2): DARVTQTPRHKVTEMGQEVTMRCQPILGHNTVFWYRQTMMQGLELLAYFRNRAPLDDSGMPKDRFSAEMPDATLATLKIQPSEPRDSAVYFCASGLLVGNTGELFFGEGSRLTVL.

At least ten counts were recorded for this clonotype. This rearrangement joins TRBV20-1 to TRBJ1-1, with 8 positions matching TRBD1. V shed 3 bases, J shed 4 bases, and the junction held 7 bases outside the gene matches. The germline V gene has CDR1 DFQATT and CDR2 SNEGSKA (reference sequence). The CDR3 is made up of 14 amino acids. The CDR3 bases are TGCAGTGCTAGCACGACAGGGGTGGGCACTGAAGCTTTCTTT. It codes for CSASTTGVGTEAFF.

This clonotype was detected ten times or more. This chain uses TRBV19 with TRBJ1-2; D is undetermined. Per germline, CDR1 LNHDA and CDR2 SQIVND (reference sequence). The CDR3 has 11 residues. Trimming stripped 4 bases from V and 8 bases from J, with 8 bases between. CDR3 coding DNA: TGTGCCAGTAGTACTAGCGGGGGCTACACCTTC. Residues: CASSTSGGYTF.

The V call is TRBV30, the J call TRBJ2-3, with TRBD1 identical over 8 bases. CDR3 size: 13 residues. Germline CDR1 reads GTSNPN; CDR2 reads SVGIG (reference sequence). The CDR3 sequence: CASRQGSTDTQYF. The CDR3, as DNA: TGTGCTTCCAGACAGGGGAGCACAGATACGCAGTATTTT. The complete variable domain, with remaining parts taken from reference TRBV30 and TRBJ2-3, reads SQTIHQWPATLVQPVGSPLSLECTVEGTSNPNLYWYRQAAGRGLQLLFYSVGIGQISSEVPQNLSASRPQDRQFILSSKKLLLSDSGFYLCASRQGSTDTQYFGPGTRLTVL.

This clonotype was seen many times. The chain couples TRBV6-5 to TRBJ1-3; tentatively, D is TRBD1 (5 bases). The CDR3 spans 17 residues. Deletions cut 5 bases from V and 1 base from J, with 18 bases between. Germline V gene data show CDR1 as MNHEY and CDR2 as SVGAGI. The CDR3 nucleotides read TGTGCCAGCAGTCCCCGCGCATCGGGGGTTTCTGGAAACACCATATATTTT. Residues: CASSPRASGVSGNTIYF.

The CDR3 loop is CASTINTGELFF. CDR3 nucleotides: TGTGCCAGCACGATAAACACCGGGGAGCTGTTTTTT. V and J are TRBV28 and TRBJ2-2, with D hard to call. Trimming pared 7 bases from V and 2 bases from J, leaving 5 bases between. The CDR3 is 12 amino acids. CDR1 and CDR2 from the germline V gene are MDHEN and SYDVKM.

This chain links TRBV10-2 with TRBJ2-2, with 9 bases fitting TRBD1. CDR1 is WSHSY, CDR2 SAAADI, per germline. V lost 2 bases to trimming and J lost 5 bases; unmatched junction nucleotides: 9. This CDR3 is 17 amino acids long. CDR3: CASSETPGQGGTGELFF. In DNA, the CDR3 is TGCGCCAGCAGTGAGACTCCGGGACAGGGCGGAACCGGGGAGCTGTTTTTT.